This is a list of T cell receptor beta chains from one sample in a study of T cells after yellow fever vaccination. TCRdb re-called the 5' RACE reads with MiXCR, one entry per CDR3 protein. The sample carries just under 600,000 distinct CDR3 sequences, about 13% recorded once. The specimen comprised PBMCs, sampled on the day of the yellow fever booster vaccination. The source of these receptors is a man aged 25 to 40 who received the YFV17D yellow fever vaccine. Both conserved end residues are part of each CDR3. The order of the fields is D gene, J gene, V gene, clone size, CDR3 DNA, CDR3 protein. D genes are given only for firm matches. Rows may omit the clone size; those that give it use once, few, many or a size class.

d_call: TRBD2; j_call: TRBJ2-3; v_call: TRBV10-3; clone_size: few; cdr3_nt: TGTGCCATTCGGACTAGCGGGAGTGACACAGATACGCAGTATTTT; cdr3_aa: CAIRTSGSDTDTQYF
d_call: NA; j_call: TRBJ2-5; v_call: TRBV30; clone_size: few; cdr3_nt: TGTGCCTGGGGGAGGTCCCAAGAGACCCAGTACTTC; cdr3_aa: CAWGRSQETQYF
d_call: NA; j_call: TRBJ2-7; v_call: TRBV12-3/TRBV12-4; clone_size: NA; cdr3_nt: TGTGCCAGCAGTAATAGAGAGGGACCCAACGAGCAGTACTTC; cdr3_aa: CASSNREGPNEQYF
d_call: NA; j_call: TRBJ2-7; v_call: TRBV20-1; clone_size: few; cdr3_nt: TGCAGTGCTAGGACTAATTTCTACGAGCAGTACTTC; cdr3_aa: CSARTNFYEQYF
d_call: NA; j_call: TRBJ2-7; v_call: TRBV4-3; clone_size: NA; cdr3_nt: TGCGCCAGCAGCCACCGAGGGGAGCAGGTCGGGAAGCAGTACTTC; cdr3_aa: CASSHRGEQVGKQYF
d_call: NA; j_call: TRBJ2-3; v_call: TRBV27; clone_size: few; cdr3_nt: TGTGCCAGCAGTTTATCTCCCATGGCGGGAGATACGCAGTATTTT; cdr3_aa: CASSLSPMAGDTQYF
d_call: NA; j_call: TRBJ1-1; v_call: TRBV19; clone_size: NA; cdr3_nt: TGTGCCAGTAAAGGAAGGTTGGAGAACACTGAAGCTTTCTTT; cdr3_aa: CASKGRLENTEAFF
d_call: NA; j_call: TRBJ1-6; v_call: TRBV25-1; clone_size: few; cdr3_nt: TGTGCCAGCAGTGAGGGGCGACAGTATTCACCCCTCCACTTT; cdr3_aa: CASSEGRQYSPLHF
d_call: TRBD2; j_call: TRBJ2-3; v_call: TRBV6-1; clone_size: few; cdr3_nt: TGTGCCAGCAGTCCATTAGCGGGAGAGGTGACAGATACGCAGTATTTT; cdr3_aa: CASSPLAGEVTDTQYF
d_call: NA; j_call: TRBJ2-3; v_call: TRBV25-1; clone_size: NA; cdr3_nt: TGTGCCAGCAGTGAATATAAAGGGCAATCTGATACGCAGTATTTT; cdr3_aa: CASSEYKGQSDTQYF
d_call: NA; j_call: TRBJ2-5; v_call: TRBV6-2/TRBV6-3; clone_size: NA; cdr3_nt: TGTGCCAGCAGTGGAGGGACTGCCGACGGGGCCCAGTACTTC; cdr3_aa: CASSGGTADGAQYF
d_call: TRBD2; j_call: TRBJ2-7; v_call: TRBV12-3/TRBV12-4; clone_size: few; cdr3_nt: TGTGCCAGCAGTTTCCTCGGGGGGTTCTCCTACGAGCAGTACTTC; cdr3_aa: CASSFLGGFSYEQYF
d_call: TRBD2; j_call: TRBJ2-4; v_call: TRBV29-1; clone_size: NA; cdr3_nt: TGCAGCGTTGTATGGCTAGCGGGAGTGGTTACCAAAAACATTCAGTACTTC; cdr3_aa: CSVVWLAGVVTKNIQYF
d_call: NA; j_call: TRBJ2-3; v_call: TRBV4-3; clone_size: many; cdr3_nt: TGCGCCAGCAGCCAGGACGGACCCGATACGCAGTATTTT; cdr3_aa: CASSQDGPDTQYF
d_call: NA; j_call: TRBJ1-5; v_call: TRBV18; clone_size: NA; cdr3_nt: TGTGCCAGCTCACCAATTTTTGACCAAGATCAGCCCCAGCATTTT; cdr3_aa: CASSPIFDQDQPQHF
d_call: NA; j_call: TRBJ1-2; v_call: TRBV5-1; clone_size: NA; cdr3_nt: TGCGCCAGCAGCTTGGAGACTGAGGGCTACACCTTC; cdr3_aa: CASSLETEGYTF